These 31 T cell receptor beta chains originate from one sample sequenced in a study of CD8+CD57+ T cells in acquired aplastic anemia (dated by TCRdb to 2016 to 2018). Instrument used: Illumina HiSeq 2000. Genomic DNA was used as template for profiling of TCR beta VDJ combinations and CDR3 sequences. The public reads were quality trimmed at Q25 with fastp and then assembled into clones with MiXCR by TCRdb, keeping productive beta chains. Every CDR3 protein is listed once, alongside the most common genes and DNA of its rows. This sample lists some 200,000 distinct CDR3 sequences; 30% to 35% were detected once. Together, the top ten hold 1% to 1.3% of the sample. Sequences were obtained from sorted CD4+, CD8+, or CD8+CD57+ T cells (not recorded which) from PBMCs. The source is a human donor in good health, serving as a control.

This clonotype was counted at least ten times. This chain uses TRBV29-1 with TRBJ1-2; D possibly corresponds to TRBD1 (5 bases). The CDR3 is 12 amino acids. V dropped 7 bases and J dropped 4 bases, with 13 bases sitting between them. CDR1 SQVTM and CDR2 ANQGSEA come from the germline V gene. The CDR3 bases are TGCAGCGCGGTGCGTGGGGGCTATGGCTACACCTTC. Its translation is CSAVRGGYGYTF.

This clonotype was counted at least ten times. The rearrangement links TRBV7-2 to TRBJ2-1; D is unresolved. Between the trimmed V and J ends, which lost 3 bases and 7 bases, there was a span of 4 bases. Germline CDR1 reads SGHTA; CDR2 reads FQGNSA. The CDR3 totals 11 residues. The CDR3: CASSLWNEQFF. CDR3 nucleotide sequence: TGTGCCAGCAGCTTGTGGAATGAGCAGTTCTTC.

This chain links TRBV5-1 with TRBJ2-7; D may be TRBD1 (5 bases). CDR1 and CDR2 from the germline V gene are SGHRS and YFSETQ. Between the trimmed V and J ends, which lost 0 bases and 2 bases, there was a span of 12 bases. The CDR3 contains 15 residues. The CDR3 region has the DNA TGCGCCAGCAGCTTGGCGTCAGGGAATCCCTACGAGCAGTACTTC. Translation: CASSLASGNPYEQYF. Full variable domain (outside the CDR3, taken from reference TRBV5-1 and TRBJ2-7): KAGVTQTPRYLIKTRGQQVTLSCSPISGHRSVSWYQQTPGQGLQFLFEYFSETQRNKGNFPGRFSGRQFSNSRSEMNVSTLELGDSALYLCASSLASGNPYEQYFGPGTRLTVT.

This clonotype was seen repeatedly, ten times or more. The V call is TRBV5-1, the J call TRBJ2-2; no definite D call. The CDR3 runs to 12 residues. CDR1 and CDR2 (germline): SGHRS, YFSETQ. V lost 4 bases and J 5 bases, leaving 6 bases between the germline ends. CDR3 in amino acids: CASSPSTGELFF. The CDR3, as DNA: TGCGCCAGCAGCCCAAGTACCGGGGAGCTGTTTTTT.

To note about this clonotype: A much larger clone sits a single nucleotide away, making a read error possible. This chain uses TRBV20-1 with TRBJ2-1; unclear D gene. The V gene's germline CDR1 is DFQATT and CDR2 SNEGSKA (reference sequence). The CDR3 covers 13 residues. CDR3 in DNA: TGCGGTGCTAGTTTTCCCTCCTCGAGTGAGCAGTTCTTC. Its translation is CGASFPSSSEQFF.

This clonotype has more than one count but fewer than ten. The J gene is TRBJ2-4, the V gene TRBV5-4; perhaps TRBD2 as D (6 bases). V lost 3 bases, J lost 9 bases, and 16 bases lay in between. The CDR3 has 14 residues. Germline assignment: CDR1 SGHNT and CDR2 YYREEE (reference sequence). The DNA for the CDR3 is TGTGCCAGCAGCTGGACGTTATCCGGGGGCATTCAGTACTTC. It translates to CASSWTLSGGIQYF.

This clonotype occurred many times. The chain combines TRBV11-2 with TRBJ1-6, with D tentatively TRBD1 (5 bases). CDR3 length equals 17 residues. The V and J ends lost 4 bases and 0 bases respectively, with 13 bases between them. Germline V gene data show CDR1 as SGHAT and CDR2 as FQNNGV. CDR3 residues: CASSSRAGSSYNSPLHF. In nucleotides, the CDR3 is TGTGCCAGCAGCTCGCGGGCAGGGAGCTCCTATAATTCACCCCTCCACTTT.

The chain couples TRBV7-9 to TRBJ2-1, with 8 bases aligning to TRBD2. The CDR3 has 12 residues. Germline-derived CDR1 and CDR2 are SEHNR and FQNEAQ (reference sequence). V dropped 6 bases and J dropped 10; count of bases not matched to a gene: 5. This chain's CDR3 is CASSSSSGEQFF. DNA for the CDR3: TGTGCCAGCAGTTCGTCTAGCGGGGAGCAGTTCTTC.

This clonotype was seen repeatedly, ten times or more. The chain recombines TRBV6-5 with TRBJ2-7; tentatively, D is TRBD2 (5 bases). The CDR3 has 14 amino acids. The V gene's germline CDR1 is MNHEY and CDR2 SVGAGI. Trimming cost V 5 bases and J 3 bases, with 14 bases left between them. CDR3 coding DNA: TGTGCCAGCAGTAACGGCCCTGCGGGCTACGAGCAGTACTTC. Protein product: CASSNGPAGYEQYF.

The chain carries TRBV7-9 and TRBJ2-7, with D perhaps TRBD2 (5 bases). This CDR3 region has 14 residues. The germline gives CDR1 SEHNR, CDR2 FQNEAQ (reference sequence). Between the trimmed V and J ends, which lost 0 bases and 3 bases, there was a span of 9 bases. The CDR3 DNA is TGTGCCAGCAGCTTAGCAGGGAGTGACTACGAGCAGTACTTC. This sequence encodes CASSLAGSDYEQYF. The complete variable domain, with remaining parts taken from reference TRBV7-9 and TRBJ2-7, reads DTGVSQNPRHKITKRGQNVTFRCDPISEHNRLYWYRQTLGQGPEFLTYFQNEAQLEKSRLLSDRFSAERPKGSFSTLEIQRTEQGDSAMYLCASSLAGSDYEQYFGPGTRLTVT.

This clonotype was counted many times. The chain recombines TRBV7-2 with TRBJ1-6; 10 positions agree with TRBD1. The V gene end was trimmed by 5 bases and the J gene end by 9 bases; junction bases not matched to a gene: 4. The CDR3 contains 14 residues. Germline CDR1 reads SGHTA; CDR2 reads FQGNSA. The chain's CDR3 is CASSPDRGLSPLHF. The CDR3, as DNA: TGTGCCAGCAGCCCTGACAGGGGGCTTTCACCCCTCCACTTT.

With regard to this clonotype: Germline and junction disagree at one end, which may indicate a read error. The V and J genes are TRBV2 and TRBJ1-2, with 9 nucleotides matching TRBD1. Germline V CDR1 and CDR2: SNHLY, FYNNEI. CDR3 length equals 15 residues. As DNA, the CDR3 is TGTGCCAGCAGGGAAGGACAGGGGTTAAACTATGGCTACACCTTC. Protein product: CASREGQGLNYGYTF.

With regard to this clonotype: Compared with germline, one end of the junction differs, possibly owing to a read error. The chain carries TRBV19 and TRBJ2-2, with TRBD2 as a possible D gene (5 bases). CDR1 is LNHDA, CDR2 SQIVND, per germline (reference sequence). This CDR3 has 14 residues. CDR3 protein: CASGIGGNTGELFF. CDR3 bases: TGTGCCAGTGGGATAGGAGGTAACACCGGAGAGCTGTTTTTT.

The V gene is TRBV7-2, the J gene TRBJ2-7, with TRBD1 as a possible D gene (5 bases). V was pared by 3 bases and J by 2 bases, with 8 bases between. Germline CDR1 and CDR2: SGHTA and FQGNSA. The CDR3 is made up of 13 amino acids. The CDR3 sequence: CASSFDSTYEQYF. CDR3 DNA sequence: TGTGCCAGCAGCTTCGACAGCACCTACGAGCAGTACTTC.

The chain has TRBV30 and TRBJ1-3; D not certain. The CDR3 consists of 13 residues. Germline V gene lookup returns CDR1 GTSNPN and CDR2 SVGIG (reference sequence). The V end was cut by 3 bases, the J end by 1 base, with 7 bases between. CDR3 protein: CAWRWGSGNTIYF. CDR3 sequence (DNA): TGTGCCTGGAGATGGGGATCTGGAAACACCATATATTTT. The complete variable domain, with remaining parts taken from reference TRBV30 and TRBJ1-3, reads SQTIHQWPATLVQPVGSPLSLECTVEGTSNPNLYWYRQAAGRGLQLLFYSVGIGQISSEVPQNLSASRPQDRQFILSSKKLLLSDSGFYLCAWRWGSGNTIYFGEGSWLTVV.

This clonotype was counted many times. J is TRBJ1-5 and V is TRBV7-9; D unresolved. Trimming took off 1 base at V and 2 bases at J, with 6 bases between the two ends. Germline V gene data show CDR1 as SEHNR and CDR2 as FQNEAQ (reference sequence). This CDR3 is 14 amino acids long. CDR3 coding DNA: TGTGCCAGCAGCTTAGTGGCAGGCAATCAGCCCCAGCATTTT. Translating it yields CASSLVAGNQPQHF.

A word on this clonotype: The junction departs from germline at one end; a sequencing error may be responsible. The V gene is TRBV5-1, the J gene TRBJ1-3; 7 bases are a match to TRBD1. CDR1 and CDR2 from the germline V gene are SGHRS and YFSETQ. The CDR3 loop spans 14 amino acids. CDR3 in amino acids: CTSSLEGGTDTIYF. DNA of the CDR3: TGCACCAGCAGCTTGGAAGGAGGGACAGACACCATATATTTT.

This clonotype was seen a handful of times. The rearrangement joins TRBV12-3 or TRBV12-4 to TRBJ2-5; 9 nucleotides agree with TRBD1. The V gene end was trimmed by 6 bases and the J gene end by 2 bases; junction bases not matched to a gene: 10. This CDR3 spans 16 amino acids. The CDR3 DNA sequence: TGTGCCAGCAGCCCTCTCAACAGGGGGCGGCAAGAGACCCAGTACTTC. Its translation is CASSPLNRGRQETQYF.

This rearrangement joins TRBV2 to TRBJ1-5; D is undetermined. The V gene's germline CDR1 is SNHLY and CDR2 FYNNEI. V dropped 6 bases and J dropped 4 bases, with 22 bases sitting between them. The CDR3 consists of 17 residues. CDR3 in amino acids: CASSGQTPPIRNQPQHF. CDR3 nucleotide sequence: TGTGCCAGCAGCGGGCAGACACCCCCTATTCGAAATCAGCCCCAGCATTTT. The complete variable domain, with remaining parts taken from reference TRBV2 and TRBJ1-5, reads EPEVTQTPSHQVTQMGQEVILRCVPISNHLYFYWYRQILGQKVEFLVSFYNNEISEKSEIFDDQFSVERPDGSNFTLKIRSTKLEDSAMYFCASSGQTPPIRNQPQHFGDGTRLSIL.

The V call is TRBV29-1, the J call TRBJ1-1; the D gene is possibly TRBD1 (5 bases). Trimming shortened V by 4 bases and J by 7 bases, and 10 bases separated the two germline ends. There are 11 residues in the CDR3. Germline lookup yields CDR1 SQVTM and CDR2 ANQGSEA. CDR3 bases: TGCAGCGTTGGATTTGGGGGTGAAGCTTTCTTT. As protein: CSVGFGGEAFF.

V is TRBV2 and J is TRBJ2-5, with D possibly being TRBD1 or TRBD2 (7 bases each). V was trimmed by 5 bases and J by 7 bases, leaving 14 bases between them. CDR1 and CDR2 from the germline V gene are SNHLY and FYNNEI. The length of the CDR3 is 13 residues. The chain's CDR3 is CASSLSGGGTQYF. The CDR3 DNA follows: TGTGCCAGCAGTTTATCAGGGGGGGGGACCCAGTACTTC.

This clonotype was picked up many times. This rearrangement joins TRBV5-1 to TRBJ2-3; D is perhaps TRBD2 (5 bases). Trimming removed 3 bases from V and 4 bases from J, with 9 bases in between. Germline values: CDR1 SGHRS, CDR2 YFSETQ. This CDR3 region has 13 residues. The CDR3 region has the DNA TGCGCCAGCAGCTCTGACGGGGCAGATACGCAGTATTTT. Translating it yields CASSSDGADTQYF.

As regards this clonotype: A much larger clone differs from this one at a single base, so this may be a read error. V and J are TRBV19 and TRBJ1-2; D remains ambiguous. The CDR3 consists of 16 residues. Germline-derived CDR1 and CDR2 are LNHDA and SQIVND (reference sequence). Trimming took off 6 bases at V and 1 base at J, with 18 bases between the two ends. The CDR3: CASSEPRGQLNYGYTF. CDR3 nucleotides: TGTGCCAGTAGCGAGCCTCGTGGGCAGCTTAACTATGGCTACACCTTC.

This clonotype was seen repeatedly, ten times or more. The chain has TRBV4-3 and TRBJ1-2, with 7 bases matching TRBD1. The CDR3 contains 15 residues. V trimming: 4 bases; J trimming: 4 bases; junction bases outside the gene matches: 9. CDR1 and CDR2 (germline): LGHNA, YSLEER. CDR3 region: CASSRDRVGGYGYTF. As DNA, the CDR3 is TGCGCCAGCAGCCGTGACAGGGTGGGTGGCTATGGCTACACCTTC.

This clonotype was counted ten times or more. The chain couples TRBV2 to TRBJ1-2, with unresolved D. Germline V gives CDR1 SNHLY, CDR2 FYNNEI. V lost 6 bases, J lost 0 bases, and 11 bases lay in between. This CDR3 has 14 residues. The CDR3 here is CASSPTLANYGYTF. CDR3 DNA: TGTGCCAGCAGCCCGACGCTAGCTAACTATGGCTACACCTTC.

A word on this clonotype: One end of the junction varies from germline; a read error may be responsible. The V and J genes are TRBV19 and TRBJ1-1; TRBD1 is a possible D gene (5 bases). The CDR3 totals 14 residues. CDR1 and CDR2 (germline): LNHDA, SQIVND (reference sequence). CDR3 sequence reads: CASLRVGVNTEASF. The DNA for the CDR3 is TGTGCCAGTCTTCGCGTAGGGGTGAACACTGAAGCTTCCTTT.

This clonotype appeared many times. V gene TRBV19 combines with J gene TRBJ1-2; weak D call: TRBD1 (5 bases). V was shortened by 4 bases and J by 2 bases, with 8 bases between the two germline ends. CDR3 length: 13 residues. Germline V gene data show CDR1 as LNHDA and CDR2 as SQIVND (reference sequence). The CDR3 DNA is TGTGCCAGTAGTAAGGGACGGAACTATGGCTACACCTTC. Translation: CASSKGRNYGYTF. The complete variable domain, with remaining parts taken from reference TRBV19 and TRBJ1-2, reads DGGITQSPKYLFRKEGQNVTLSCEQNLNHDAMYWYRQDPGQGLRLIYYSQIVNDFQKGDIAEGYSVSREKKESFPLTVTSAQKNPTAFYLCASSKGRNYGYTFGSGTRLTVV.

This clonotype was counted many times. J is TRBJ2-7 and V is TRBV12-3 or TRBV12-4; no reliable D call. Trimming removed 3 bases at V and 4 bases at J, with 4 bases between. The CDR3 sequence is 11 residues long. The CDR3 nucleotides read TGTGCCAGCAGTTTTGGGTACGAGCAGTACTTC. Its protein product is CASSFGYEQYF.

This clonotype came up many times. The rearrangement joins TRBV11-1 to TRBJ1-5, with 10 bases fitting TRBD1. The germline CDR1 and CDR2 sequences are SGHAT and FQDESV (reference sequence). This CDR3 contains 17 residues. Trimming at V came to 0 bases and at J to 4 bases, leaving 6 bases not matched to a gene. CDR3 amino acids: CASSLAVTGGVNQPQHF. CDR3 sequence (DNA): TGTGCCAGCAGCTTAGCGGTGACAGGGGGCGTTAATCAGCCCCAGCATTTT. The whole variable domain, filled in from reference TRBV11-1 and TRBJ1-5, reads EAEVAQSPRYKITEKSQAVAFWCDPISGHATLYWYRQILGQGPELLVQFQDESVVDDSQLPKDRFSAERLKGVDSTLKIQPAELGDSAMYLCASSLAVTGGVNQPQHFGDGTRLSIL.

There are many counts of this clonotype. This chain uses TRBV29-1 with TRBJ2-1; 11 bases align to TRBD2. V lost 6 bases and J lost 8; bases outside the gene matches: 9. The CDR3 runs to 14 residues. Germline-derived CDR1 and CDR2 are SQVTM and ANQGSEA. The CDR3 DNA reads TGCAGCGTGCAACGGGGACTAGCGGTTCATGAGCAGTTCTTC. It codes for CSVQRGLAVHEQFF.

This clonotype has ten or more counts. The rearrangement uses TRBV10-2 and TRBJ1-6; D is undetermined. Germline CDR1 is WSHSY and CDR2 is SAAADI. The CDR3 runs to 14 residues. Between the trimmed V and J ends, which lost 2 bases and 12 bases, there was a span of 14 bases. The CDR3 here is CASSEAVRREPLHF. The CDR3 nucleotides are TGCGCCAGCAGTGAGGCTGTTCGAAGGGAACCCCTCCACTTT.